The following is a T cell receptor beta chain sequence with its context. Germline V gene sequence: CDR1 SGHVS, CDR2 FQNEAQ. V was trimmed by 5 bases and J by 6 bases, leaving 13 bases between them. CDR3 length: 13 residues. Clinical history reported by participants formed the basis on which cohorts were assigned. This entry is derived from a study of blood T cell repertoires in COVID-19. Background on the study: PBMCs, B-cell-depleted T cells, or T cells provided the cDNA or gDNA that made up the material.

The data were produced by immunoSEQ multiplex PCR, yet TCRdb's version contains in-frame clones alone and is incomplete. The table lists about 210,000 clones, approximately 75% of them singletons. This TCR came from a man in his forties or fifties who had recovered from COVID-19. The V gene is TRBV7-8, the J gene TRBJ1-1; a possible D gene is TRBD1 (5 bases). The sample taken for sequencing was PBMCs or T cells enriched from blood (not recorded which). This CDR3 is CASSIQGRAEAFF. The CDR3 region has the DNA TGTGCCAGCAGCATTCAGGGTAGGGCTGAAGCTTTCTTT.